This TCR beta chain originates from a study of shared clonotypes between healthy human individuals (dated by TCRdb to between 2020 and 2021). About the investigation overall: The cohort included three men and a couple of women between 18 and 49 years of age. To estimate repertoire size and how much clonotypes are shared between individuals, the study performed deep sequencing of blood TCR repertoires from a few healthy adults. Libraries were prepared and TCR repertoires were sequenced by different laboratories using diverse techniques, in order to increase sequencing depth and limit assay-specific biases. Each donor's leukapheresis produced roughly between about 0.85 and 10 billion PBMCs. The full study reports these points: Sampling was restricted to blood, and TCR repertoires in tissue are likely to differ from TCR repertoires in blood. Because the study included a small number of donors, the genetic and exposure-history diversity represented was limited. Based on pairwise subsampling, the degree of clonotype sharing among donors was expected to be affected by sequencing depth.

Note on this clone: Its antigen is not yet known. The record has no base qualities; no much larger clone is one base away.

Using the deep immunoSEQ assay, multiplex PCR amplified TCR CDR3 regions from genomic DNA. Extracted genomic DNA from each cell subset was distributed evenly across all wells of several immunoSEQ 96-well plates, and each plate was treated as a replicate. For unsorted PBMC, each replicate PCR was loaded with approximately 320 ng genomic DNA, equivalent to 25,000 to 35,000 T cell genomes. Genomic DNA from unsorted PBMC was sequenced over ten immunoSEQ deep assay plates. The purified libraries were quantified using a Qubit 3.0 fluorometer, sized with a Bioanalyzer 2100, and then quantified again using the KAPA Library Quantification kit. Every immunoSEQ 96-well plate was sequenced on a dedicated single-read 150-cycle Illumina NextSeq 550 flow cell. The paper's processing steps were these. The immunoSEQ output contained only junctional sequences without quality scores, so filtering could not match that applied to full-length reads. Sequences were annotated with PyIR, a Python wrapper for IgBLAST v1.9, and V/J genes and CDR3 were assigned using IMGT germline references. Reads were removed for weak V/J assignments (E-value above 1e-6), missing CDR3, stop codons, out-of-frame junctions, or ambiguous translated residues. A V3J clonotype was defined by an identical inferred V gene, J gene, and CDR3 amino acid sequence. To compute the percentage overlap between repertoires, the number of shared unique clonotypes was divided by the size of the smaller repertoire. Richness of each repertoire was evaluated using RTK rarefaction, the Chao1 estimator, and Recon v2.1 estimates of unobserved clonotypes. TCRdb retrieved this table from immuneACCESS and kept in-frame rearrangements only. Not all clones are present; in checked studies, unresolved V genes account for under half, and no reason is known for the remainder. V and J calls and clone size are those listed in that table; D and trimming were worked out from the DNA. The sample table lists roughly 490,000 clones, about 82% of them with a count of one. The leading ten clones occupy 10% to 15% of the sample.

Measured from the cysteine to the phenylalanine, the CDR3 is 14 residues long. Here the CDR3 DNA is all that survives: 42 bases in frame from base 1. CDR1 MDHEN and CDR2 SYDVKM are derived from the germline V gene. V gives up 6 bases and J gives up 5 bases, and the segment between their germline ends measures 16 bases. The donors were healthy, HIV-negative adults who had no recently reported acute infections or vaccinations. Every donor was a Caucasian adult residing in Nashville, Tennessee, USA. For unsorted samples, roughly 91 million PBMCs were counted, and genomic DNA was extracted using the QIAamp DNA Blood Mini kit. Blood was collected by leukapheresis, and PBMCs were isolated by Ficoll-Histopaque density gradient centrifugation and then cryopreserved in liquid nitrogen vapor phase.

This clonotype was sampled from a woman aged 40 to 55 in good health. Some clones in this sample may be carry-over from other donors' samples. The rearranged segments are TRBV28 and TRBJ1-2; the D segment cannot be called with confidence. Input material: PBMCs. CDR3 reads: CASRGRVDRYGYTF. The nucleotide sequence reads as follows: TGTGCCAGCAGGGGCCGGGTCGATCGTTATGGCTACACCTTC.